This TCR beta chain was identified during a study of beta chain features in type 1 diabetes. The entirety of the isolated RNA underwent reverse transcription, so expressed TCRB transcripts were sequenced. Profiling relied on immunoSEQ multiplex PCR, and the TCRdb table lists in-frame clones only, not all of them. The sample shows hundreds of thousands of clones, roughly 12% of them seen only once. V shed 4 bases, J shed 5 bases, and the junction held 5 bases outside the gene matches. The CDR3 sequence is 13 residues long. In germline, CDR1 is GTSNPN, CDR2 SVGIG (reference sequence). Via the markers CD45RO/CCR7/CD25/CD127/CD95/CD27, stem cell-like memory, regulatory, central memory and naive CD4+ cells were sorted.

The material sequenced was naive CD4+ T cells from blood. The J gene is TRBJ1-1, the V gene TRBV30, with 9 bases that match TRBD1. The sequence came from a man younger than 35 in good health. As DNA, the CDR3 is TGTGCCTGGACCGTGGGGACAGGGACTGAAGCTTTCTTT. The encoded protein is CAWTVGTGTEAFF.